This T cell receptor (beta chain) is from a study of blood T cell repertoires in COVID-19. Study information: Spain, Italy and the United States supplied samples that represented acute and convalescent COVID-19. PBMCs, B-cell-depleted T cells, or T cells provided the cDNA or gDNA that made up the material.

The authors' processing: Reference gene primers were amplified, and this amplification served to estimate nucleated cell counts. Some clones are missing from TCRdb's copy, which holds only in-frame ones; the method was immunoSEQ multiplex PCR. V and J calls and clone size are as listed in that table; D and trimming were resolved from the DNA. The sample carries approximately 250,000 clones, around 84% recorded once. V was clipped by 7 bases and J by 1 base; unmatched bases: 7. Germline V gene sequence: CDR1 KGHDR, CDR2 SFDVKD. CDR3 length: 17 amino acids. This TCR was recovered from a woman between 40 and 55 years old who had recovered from COVID-19. Sequenced material: peripheral blood. The V gene is TRBV24-1, the J gene TRBJ2-2, with TRBD1 matching over 11 bases. CDR3 region: CATRGTGGNVNTGELFF. CDR3 nucleotide sequence: TGTGCCACCAGGGGGACAGGGGGGAACGTGAACACCGGGGAGCTGTTTTTT.